This TCR beta chain comes out of a study of OX40 agonist ivuxolimab in advanced cancers. About the research overall: Those enrolled were 82.7% male, with a mean age of about 60 years and ages from 23 to 79.

This CDR3 comprises 16 residues. The germline V and J ends were trimmed by 4 bases and 3 bases, with 20 bases remaining between them. Per the germline V gene, CDR1 is SGHNT and CDR2 is YYREEE (reference sequence). Libraries were prepared by immunoSEQ multiplex PCR; TCRdb keeps only in-frame clonotypes and omits some of them. The sample records 80,000 to 100,000 clones, roughly 89% being singletons. The clonotype originates from an adult with an advanced solid tumor such as melanoma, head and neck, liver or kidney cancer. This chain uses TRBV5-4 with TRBJ2-7; D might be TRBD2 (6 bases). This specimen was CD4+ or CD8+ T cells sorted from blood, taken in a trial of the OX40 agonist ivuxolimab. The CDR3 sequence: CASSPPGSGGLYEQYF. The CDR3 coding sequence is TGTGCCAGCAGCCCCCCGGGTAGTGGGGGACTCTACGAGCAGTACTTC. The whole variable domain, filled in from reference TRBV5-4 and TRBJ2-7, reads ETGVTQSPTHLIKTRGQQVTLRCSSQSGHNTVSWYQQALGQGPQFIFQYYREEENGRGNFPPRFSGLQFPNYSSELNVNALELDDSALYLCASSPPGSGGLYEQYFGPGTRLTVT.